This TCR beta chain came from a study of blood T cells in healthy people across ages. Overall study results and limits: The donors' CMV status was not determined, possibly confounding changes in expanded clonotypes.

Then a second PCR, running roughly 7 to 12 cycles, was carried out with a sample-barcoded 5' primer and a J-beta primer mix. Via MiXCR, TCRdb re-called the 5' RACE reads, giving one row per CDR3 protein. The sample comprises about 1.8 million distinct CDR3 sequences, less than 50% of which are singletons, and 2.1% rests with the top ten. CDR3 length equals 14 residues. The V and J ends lost 7 bases and 3 bases respectively, with 15 bases between them. This clonotype was recorded a few times. Its antigen is undetermined. Individuals who donated were healthy Caucasians from Russia aged roughly 6 to 90. There were at least 6 micrograms of total RNA extracted from every sample.

Sequenced input: blood. The chain has TRBV12-3 or TRBV12-4 and TRBJ1-2; no clear D gene. This TCR came from a middle-aged woman in good health. In DNA form, the CDR3 reads TGTGCCAGCACATCGAGCGGCGGCTACTATGGCTACACCTTC. Encoded protein: CASTSSGGYYGYTF.